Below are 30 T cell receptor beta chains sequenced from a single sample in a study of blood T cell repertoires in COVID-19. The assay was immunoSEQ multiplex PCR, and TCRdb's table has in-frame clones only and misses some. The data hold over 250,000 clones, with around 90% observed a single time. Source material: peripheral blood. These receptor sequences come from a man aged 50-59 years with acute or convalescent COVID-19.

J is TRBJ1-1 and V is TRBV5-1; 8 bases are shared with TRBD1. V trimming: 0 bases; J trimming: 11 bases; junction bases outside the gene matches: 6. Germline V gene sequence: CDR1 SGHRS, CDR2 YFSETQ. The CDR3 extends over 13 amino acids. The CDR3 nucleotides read TGCGCCAGCAGCTTGGAAGGGACAGGTTATGCTTTCTTT. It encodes CASSLEGTGYAFF.

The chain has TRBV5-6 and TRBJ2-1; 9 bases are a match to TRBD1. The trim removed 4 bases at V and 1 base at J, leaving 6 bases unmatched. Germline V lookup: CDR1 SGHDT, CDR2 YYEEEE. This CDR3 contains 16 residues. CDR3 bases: TGTGCCAGCAGCCTGCCGGGACAGGGTTCCTACAATGAGCAGTTCTTC. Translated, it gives CASSLPGQGSYNEQFF.

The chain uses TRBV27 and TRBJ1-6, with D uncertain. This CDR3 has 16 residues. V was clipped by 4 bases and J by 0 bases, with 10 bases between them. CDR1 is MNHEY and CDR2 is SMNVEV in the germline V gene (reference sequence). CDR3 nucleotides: TGTGCCAGCAGTTCTCTCTCGGGCTCCTATAATTCACCCCTCCACTTT. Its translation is CASSSLSGSYNSPLHF.

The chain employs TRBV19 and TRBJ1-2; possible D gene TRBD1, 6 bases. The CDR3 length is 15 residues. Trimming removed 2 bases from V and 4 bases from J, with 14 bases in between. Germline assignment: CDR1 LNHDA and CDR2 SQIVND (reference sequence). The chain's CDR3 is CASSIPRTDGYGYTF. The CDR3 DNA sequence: TGTGCCAGTAGTATACCCCGGACAGACGGCTATGGCTACACCTTC.

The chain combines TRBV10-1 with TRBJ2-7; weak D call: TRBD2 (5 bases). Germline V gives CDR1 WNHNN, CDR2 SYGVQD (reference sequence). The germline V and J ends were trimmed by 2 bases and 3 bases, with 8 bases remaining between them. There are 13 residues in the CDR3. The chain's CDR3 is CASSEPGNYEQYF. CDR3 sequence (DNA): TGCGCCAGCAGTGAGCCGGGAAACTACGAGCAGTACTTC.

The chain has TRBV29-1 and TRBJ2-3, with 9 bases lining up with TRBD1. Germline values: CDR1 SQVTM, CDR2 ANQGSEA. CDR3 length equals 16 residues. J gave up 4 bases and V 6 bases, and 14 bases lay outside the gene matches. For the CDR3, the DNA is TGCAGCGTAGCACAGGGGGCCCGGGGAGTAGCAGATACGCAGTATTTT. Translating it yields CSVAQGARGVADTQYF.

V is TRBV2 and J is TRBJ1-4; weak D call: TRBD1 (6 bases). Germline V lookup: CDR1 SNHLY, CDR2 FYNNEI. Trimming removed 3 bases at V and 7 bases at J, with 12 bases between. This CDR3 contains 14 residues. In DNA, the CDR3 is TGTGCCAGCAGTGACTGGGGGCAGGGTGAAAAACTGTTTTTT. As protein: CASSDWGQGEKLFF.

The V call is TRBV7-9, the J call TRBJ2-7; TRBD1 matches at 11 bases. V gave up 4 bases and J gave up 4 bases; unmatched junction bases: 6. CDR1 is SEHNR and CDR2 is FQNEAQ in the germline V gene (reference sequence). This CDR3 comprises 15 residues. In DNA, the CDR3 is TGTGCCAGCAGCTCAGTAAGGGACAGGGGGTACGAGCAGTACTTC. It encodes CASSSVRDRGYEQYF.

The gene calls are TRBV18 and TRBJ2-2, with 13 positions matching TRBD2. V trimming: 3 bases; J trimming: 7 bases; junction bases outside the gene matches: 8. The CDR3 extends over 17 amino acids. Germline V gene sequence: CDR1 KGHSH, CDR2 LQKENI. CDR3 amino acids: CASSPSRTSGGVGELFF. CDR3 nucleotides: TGTGCCAGCTCACCTTCTCGGACTAGCGGGGGAGTCGGGGAGCTGTTTTTT. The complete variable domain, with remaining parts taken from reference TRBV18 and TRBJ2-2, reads NAGVMQNPRHLVRRRGQEARLRCSPMKGHSHVYWYRQLPEEGLKFMVYLQKENIIDESGMPKERFSAEFPKEGPSILRIQQVVRGDSAAYFCASSPSRTSGGVGELFFGEGSRLTVL.

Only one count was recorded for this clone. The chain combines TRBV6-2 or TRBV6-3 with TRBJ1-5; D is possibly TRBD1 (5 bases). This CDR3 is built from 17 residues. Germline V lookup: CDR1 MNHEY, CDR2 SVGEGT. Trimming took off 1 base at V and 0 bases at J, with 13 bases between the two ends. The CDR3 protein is CASSYWWGTHSNQPQHF. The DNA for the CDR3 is TGTGCCAGCAGTTACTGGTGGGGGACTCATAGCAATCAGCCCCAGCATTTT.

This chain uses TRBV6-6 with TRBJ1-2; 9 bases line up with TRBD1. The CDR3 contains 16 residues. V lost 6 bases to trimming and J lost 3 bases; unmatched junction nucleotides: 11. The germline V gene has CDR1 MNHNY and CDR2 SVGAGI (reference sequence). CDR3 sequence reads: CASSPGQGPRYYGYTF. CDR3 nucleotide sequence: TGTGCCAGCAGCCCGGGACAGGGACCCCGCTACTATGGCTACACCTTC.

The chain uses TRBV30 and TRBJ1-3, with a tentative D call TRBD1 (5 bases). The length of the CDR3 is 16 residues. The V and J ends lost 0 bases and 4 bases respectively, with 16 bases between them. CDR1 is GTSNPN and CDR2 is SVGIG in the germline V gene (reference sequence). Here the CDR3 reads CAWSVIGTHVGNTIYF. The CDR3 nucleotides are TGTGCCTGGAGTGTAATTGGGACTCATGTCGGAAACACCATATATTTT.

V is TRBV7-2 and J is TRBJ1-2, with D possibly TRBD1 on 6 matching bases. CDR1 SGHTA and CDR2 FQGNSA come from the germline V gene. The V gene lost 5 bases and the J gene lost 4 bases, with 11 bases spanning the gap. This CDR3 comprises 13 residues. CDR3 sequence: CASSPTGSYGYTF. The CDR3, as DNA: TGTGCCAGCAGCCCTACAGGGAGCTATGGCTACACCTTC.

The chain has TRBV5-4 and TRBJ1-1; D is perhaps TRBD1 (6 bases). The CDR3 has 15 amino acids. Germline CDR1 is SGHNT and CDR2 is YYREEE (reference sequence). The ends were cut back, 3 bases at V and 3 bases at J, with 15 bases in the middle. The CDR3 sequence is CASSSVSGQYTEAFF. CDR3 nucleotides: TGTGCCAGCAGCTCTGTATCCGGACAGTACACTGAAGCTTTCTTT.

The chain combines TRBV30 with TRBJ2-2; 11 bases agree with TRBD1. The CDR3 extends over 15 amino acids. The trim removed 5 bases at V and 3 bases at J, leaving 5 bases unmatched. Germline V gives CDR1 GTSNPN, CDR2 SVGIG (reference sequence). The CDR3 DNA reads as TGTGCCTGGTGGCCGGGACAGGGGGACACCGGGGAGCTGTTTTTT. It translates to CAWWPGQGDTGELFF.

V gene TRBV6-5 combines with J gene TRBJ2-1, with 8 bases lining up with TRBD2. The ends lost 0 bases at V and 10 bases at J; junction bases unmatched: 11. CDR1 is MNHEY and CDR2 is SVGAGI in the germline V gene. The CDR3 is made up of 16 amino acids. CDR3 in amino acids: CASSYSSGSSGFEQFF. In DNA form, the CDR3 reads TGTGCCAGCAGTTACTCGAGCGGGTCTAGCGGGTTCGAGCAGTTCTTC.

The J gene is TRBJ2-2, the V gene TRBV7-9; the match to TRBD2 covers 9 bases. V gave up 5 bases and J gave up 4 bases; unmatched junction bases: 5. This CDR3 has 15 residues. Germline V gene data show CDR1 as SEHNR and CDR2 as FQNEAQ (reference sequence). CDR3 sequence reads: CASSPREGRTGELFF. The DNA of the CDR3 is TGTGCCAGCAGCCCGCGGGAGGGACGCACCGGGGAGCTGTTTTTT.

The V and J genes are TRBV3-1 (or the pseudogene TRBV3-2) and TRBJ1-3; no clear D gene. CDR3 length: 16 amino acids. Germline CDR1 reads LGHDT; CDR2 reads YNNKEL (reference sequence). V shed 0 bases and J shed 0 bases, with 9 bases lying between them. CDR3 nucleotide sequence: TGTGCCAGCAGCCAAGAACGTCGGTCCTCTGGAAACACCATATATTTT. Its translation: CASSQERRSSGNTIYF.

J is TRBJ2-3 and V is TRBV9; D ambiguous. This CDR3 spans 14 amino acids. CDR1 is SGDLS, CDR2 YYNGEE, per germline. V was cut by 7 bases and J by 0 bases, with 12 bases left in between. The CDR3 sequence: CASGENPSTDTQYF. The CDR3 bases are TGTGCCAGCGGTGAGAATCCTAGCACAGATACGCAGTATTTT. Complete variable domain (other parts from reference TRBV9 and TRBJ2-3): DSGVTQTPKHLITATGQRVTLRCSPRSGDLSVYWYQQSLDQGLQFLIQYYNGEERAKGNILERFSAQQFPDLHSELNLSSLELGDSALYFCASGENPSTDTQYFGPGTRLTVL.

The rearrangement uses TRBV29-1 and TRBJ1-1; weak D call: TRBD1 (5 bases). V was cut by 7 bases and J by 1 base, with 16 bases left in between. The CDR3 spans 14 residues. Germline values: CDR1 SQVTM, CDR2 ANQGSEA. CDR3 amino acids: CSGGRGVSNTEAFF. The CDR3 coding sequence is TGCAGCGGGGGAAGGGGCGTATCGAACACTGAAGCTTTCTTT.

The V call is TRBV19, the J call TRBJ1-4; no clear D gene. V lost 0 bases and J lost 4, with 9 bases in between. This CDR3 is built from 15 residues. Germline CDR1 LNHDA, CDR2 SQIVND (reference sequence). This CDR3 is CASSIDAVLNEKLFF. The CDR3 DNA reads TGTGCCAGTAGTATAGATGCGGTTCTTAATGAAAAACTGTTTTTT.

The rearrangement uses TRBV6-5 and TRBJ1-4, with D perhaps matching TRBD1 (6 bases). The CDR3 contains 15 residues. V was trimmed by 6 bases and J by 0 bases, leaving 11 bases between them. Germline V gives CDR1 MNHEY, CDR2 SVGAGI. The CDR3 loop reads CASRRQVATNEKLFF. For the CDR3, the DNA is TGTGCCAGCAGGAGACAGGTTGCAACTAATGAAAAACTGTTTTTT.

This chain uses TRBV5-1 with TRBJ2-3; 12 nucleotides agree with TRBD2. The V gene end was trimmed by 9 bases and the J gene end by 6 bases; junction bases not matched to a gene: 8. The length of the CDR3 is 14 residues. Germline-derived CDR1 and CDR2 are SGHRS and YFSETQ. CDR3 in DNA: TGCGCCACCTCGCTAGCGGGGGGGGGCGATACGCAGTATTTT. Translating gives CATSLAGGGDTQYF.

The CDR3 bases are TGTGCCAGCAGTTCACAGACAGCTGGGGCCAACGTCCTGACTTTC. Translation: CASSSQTAGANVLTF. The J gene is TRBJ2-6, the V gene TRBV27; TRBD1 is a possible D gene (5 bases). Germline loops: CDR1 MNHEY, CDR2 SMNVEV (reference sequence). V shed 4 bases and J shed 2 bases, with 9 bases lying between them. The CDR3 spans 15 residues.

In DNA form, the CDR3 reads TGTGCCAGCAGTTATCGACAGGGGATGGGATATGGCTACACCTTC. Translating it yields CASSYRQGMGYGYTF. The V call is TRBV27, the J call TRBJ1-2, with 8 bases lining up with TRBD1. Germline trimming cut 4 bases from V and 5 bases from J; bases unmatched to any gene: 9. CDR1 is MNHEY and CDR2 is SMNVEV in the germline V gene (reference sequence). CDR3 length: 15 amino acids.

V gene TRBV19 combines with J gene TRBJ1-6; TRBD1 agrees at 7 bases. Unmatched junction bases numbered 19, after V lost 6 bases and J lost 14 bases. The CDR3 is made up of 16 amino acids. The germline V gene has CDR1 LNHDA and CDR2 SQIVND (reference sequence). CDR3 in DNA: TGTGCCAGTAGCCCTTCCCCCTCGACAGGGTTGGAGTCCCTCCACTTT. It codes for CASSPSPSTGLESLHF.

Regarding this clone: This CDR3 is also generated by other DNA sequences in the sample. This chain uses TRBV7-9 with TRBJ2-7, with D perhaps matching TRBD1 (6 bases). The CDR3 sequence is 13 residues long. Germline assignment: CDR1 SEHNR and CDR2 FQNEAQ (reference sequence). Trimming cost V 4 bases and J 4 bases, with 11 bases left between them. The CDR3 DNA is TGTGCCAGCAGCTCCCGGACAGTGTACGAGCAGTACTTC. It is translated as CASSSRTVYEQYF. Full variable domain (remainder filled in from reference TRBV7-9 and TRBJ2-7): DTGVSQNPRHKITKRGQNVTFRCDPISEHNRLYWYRQTLGQGPEFLTYFQNEAQLEKSRLLSDRFSAERPKGSFSTLEIQRTEQGDSAMYLCASSSRTVYEQYFGPGTRLTVT.

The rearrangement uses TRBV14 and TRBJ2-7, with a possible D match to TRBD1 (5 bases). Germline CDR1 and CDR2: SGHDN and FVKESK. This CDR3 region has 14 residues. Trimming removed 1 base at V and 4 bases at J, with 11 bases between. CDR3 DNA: TGTGCCAGCAGCCAAGTAACAGGTGGATACGAGCAGTACTTC. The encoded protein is CASSQVTGGYEQYF.

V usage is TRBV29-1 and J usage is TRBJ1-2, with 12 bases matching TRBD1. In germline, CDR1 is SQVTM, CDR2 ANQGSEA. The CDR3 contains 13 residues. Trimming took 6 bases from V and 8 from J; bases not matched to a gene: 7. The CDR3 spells CSVGQGALWGYTF. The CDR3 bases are TGCAGCGTGGGACAGGGGGCCCTTTGGGGCTACACCTTC.

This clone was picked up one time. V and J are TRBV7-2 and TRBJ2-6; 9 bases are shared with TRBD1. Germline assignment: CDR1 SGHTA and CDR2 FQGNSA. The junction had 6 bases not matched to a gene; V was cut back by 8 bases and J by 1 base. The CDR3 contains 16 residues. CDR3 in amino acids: CASHTGGLSGANVLTF. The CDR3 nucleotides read TGTGCCAGCCACACAGGGGGCTTATCTGGGGCCAACGTCCTGACTTTC. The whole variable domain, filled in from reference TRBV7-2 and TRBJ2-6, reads GAGVSQSPSNKVTEKGKDVELRCDPISGHTALYWYRQSLGQGLEFLIYFQGNSAPDKSGLPSDRFSAERTGGSVSTLTIQRTQQEDSAVYLCASHTGGLSGANVLTFGAGSRLTVL.